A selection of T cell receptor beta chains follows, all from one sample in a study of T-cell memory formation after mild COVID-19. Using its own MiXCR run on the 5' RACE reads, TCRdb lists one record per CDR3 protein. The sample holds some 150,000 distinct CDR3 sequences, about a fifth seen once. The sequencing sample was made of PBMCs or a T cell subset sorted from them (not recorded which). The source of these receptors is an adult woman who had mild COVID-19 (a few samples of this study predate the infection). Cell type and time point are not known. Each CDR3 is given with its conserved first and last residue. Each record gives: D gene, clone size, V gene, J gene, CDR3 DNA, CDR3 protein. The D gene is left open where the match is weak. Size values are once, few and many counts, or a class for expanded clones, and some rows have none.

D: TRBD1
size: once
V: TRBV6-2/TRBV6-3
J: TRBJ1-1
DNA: TGTGCCAGCAGTTACCCCGGGGACAGCTCTGAAGCTTTCTTT
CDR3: CASSYPGDSSEAFF

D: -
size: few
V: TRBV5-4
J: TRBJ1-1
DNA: TGTGCCAGCAGCTTGCTCCCTTCTATCTTCGGCACTGAAGCTTTCTTT
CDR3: CASSLLPSIFGTEAFF

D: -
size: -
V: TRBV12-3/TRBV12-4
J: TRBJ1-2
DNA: TGTGCCAGCAGTTCAGGGGTCGAGGGCTATGGCTACACCTTC
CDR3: CASSSGVEGYGYTF

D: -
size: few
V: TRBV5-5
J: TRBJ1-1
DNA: TGTGCCAGCAGCTTGGAACGGCGGACTGAAGCTTTCTTT
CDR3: CASSLERRTEAFF

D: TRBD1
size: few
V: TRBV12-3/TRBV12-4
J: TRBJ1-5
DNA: TGTGCCAGCAGCCCCGTCCGGGACAGGGGGAATCAGCCCCAGCATTTT
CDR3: CASSPVRDRGNQPQHF

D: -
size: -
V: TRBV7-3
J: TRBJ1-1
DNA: TGTGCCAGCAGCTCCCACGGGGCGCTGGGTGAAGCTTTCTTT
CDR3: CASSSHGALGEAFF

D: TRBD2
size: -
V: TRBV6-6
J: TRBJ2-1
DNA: TGTGCCAGCAGTTACTCGTACGGGGGGGGTCTCAATGAGCAGTTCTTC
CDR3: CASSYSYGGGLNEQFF

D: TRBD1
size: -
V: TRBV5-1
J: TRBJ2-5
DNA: TGCGCCAGCAGCTTGGCCGGTGAGACAGGGAAAGAGACCCAGTACTTC
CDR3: CASSLAGETGKETQYF

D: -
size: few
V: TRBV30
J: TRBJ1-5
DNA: TGTGCCTGGTCCGACGGACGGGATCAGCCCCAGCATTTT
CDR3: CAWSDGRDQPQHF

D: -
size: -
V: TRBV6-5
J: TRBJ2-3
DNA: TGTGCCAGCAGTTACTCAGGCACCTATACGCAGTATTTT
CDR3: CASSYSGTYTQYF

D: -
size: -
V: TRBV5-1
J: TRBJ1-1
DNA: TGCGCCAGCAGGGACTTGATGAACACTGAAGCTTTCTTT
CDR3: CASRDLMNTEAFF

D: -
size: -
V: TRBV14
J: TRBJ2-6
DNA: TGTGCCAGCAGCCAAGGAGGGTACTCTGGGGCCAACGTCCTGACTTTC
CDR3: CASSQGGYSGANVLTF

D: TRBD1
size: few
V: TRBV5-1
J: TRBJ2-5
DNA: TGCGCCAGCAGCCTACAGGGGGGAGGCCAAGAGACCCAGTACTTC
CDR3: CASSLQGGGQETQYF

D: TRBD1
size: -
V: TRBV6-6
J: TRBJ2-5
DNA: TGTGCCAGCAGTCATTCGACAGGGACGGGAGAGACCCAGTACTTC
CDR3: CASSHSTGTGETQYF

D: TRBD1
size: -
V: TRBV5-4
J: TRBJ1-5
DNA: TGTGCCAGCAACCCAGGGGGACCGGGCAATCAGCCCCAGCATTTT
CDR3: CASNPGGPGNQPQHF

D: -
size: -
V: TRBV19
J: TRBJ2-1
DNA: TGTGCCAGTACCAGACAGTCCGGTGGGAATGAGCAGTTCTTC
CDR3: CASTRQSGGNEQFF

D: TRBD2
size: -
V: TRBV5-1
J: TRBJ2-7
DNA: TGCGCCAGCAGCCTCCTAGCGGGAGGCCCCGGCCGGGGCGAGCAGTACTTC
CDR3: CASSLLAGGPGRGEQYF

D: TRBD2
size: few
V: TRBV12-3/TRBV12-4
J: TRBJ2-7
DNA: TGTGCCAGCAGTTTATTAGCGGGGACCTACGAGCAGTACTTC
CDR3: CASSLLAGTYEQYF

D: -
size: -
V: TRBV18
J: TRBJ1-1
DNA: TGTGCCAGCTCAAGTCGGACGGGCAGGGAAGGGACTGAAGCTTTCTTT
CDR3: CASSSRTGREGTEAFF

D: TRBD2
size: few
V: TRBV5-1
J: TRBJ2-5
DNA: TGCGCCAGCAGCCGTGGACTAGCGGGGGAGAAAAGGCGGGAGACCCAGTACTTC
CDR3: CASSRGLAGEKRRETQYF

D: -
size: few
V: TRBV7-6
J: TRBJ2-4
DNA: TGTGCCAGCAGCTTAGGGGGGGCCCACGGGTCCAAAAACATTCAGTACTTC
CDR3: CASSLGGAHGSKNIQYF

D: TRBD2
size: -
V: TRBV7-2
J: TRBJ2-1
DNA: TGTGCCAGCAGCGGGCATCTAGCGGGGGGCGATGAGCAGTTCTTC
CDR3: CASSGHLAGGDEQFF

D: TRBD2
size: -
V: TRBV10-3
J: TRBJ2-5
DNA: TGTGCCATCAGTTCCGGACTAGAAGAGACCCAGTACTTC
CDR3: CAISSGLEETQYF

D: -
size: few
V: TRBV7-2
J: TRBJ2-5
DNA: TGTGCCAGCAGCGGGACGAGGGGGTACCAAGAGACCCAGTACTTC
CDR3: CASSGTRGYQETQYF

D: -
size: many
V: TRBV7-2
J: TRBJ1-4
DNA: TGTGCCAGCAGCTGGAGCTCGGGGGGAACTAATGAAAAACTGTTTTTT
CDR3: CASSWSSGGTNEKLFF

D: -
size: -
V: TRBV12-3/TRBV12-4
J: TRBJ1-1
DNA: TGTGCCAGCAGTTTTGGGTCAGGCCCCGCGAGTTTCTTT
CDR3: CASSFGSGPASFF